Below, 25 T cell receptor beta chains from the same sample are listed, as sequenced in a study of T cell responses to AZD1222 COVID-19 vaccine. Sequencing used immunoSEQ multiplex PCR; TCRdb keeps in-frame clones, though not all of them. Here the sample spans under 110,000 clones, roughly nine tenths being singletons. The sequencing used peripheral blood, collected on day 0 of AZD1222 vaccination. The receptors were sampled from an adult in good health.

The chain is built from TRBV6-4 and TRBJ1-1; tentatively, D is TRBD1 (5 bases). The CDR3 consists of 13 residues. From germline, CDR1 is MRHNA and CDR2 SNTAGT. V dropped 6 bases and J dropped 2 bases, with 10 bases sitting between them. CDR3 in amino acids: CASSARGNTEAFF. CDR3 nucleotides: TGTGCCAGCAGCGCGAGGGGAAACACTGAAGCTTTCTTT.

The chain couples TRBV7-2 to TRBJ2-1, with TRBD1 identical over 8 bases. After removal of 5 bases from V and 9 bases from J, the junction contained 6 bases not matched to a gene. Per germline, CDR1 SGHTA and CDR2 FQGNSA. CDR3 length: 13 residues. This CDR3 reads CASSADRGFEQFF. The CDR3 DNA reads TGTGCCAGCAGCGCAGACAGGGGCTTTGAGCAGTTCTTC. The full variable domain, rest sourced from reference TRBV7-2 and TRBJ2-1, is GAGVSQSPSNKVTEKGKDVELRCDPISGHTALYWYRQSLGQGLEFLIYFQGNSAPDKSGLPSDRFSAERTGGSVSTLTIQRTQQEDSAVYLCASSADRGFEQFFGPGTRLTVL.

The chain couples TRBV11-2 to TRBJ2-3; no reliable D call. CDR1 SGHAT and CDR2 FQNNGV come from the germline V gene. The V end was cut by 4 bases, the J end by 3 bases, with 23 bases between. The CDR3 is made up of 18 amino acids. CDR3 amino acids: CASSSLVLGPPRTDTQYF. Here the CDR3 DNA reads TGTGCCAGCAGCTCTTTGGTTCTCGGACCTCCGAGGACAGATACGCAGTATTTT.

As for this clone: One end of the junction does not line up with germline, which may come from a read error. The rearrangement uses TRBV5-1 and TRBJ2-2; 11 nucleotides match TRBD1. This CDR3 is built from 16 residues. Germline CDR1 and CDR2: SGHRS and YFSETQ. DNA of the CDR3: TGCGCCAGCAGTTCCCGGACAGGGGGCGACACCGGGGAGCTGTCTTTT. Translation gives CASSSRTGGDTGELSF.

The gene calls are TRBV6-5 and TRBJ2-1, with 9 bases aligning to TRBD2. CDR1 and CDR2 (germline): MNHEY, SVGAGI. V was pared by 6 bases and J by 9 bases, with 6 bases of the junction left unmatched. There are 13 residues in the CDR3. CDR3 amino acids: CASRPTLAGEQFF. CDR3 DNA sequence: TGTGCCAGCAGACCCACACTAGCGGGTGAGCAGTTCTTC.

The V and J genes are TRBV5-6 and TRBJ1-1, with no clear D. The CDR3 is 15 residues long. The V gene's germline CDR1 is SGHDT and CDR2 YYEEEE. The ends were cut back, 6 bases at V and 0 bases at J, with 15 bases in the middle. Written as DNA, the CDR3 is TGTGCCAGCACCGGGGAGCGGTCCATGAACACTGAAGCTTTCTTT. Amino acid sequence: CASTGERSMNTEAFF.

The CDR3 bases are TGCGCCAGCAGCCAATTACAGGGGAAAGCCGGGGAGCTGTTTTTT. Amino acid sequence: CASSQLQGKAGELFF. This chain joins TRBV4-1 and TRBJ2-2; TRBD1 agrees at 7 bases. The J segment lost 6 bases and the V segment lost 2 bases, leaving 6 bases of the junction unmatched. The CDR3 contains 15 residues. The germline CDR1 and CDR2 sequences are MGHRA and YSYEKL.

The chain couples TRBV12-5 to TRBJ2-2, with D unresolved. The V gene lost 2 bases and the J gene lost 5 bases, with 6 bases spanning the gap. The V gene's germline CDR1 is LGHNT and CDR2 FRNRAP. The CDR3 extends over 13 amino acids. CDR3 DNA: TGTGCTAGTGGTTTGTCAGTTACCGGGGAGCTGTTTTTT. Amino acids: CASGLSVTGELFF. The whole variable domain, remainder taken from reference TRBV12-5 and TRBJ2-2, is DARVTQTPRHKVTEMGQEVTMRCQPILGHNTVFWYRQTMMQGLELLAYFRNRAPLDDSGMPKDRFSAEMPDATLATLKIQPSEPRDSAVYFCASGLSVTGELFFGEGSRLTVL.

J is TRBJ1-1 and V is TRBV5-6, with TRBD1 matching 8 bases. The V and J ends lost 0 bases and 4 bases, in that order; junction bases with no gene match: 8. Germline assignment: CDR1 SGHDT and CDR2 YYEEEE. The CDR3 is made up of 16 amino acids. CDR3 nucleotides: TGTGCCAGCAGCTTGGCTCAGGACAGGGTGATCACTGAAGCTTTCTTT. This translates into CASSLAQDRVITEAFF.

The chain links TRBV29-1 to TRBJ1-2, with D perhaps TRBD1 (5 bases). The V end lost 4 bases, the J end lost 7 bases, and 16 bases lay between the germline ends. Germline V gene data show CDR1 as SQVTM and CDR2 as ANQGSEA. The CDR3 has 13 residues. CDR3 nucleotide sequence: TGCAGCGTTGGTCGGGGCGGCCCTGTTGGCTACACCTTC. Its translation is CSVGRGGPVGYTF.

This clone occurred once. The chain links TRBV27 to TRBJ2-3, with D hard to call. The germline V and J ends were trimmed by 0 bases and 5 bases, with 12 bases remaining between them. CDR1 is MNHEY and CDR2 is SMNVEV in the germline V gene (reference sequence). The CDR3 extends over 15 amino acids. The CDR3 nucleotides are TGTGCCAGCAGTTTATCACGGCTAGTATTAGATACGCAGTATTTT. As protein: CASSLSRLVLDTQYF.

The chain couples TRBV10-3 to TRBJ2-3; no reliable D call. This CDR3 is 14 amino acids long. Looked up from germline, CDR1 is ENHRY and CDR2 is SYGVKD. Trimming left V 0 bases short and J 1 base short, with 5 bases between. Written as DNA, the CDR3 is TGTGCCATCAGTGAGTCCCGGGGCACAGATACGCAGTATTTT. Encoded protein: CAISESRGTDTQYF.

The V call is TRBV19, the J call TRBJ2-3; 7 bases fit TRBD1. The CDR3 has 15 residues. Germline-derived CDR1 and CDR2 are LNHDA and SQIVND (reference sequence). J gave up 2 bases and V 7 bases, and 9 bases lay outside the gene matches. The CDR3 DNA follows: TGTGCCAGTAACTTCTTGGACAGGAACACAGATACGCAGTATTTT. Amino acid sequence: CASNFLDRNTDTQYF.

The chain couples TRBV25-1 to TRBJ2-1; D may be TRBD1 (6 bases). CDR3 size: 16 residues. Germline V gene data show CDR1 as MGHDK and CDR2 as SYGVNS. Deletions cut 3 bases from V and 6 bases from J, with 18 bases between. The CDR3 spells CASSEASWGRSNEQFF. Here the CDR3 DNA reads TGTGCCAGCAGTGAGGCAAGCTGGGGGCGCAGCAATGAGCAGTTCTTC.

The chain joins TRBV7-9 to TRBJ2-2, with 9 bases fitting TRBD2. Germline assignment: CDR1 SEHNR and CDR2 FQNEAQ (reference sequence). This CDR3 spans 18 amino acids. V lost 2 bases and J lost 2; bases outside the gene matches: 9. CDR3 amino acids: CASSLLWRGGRNTGELFF. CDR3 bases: TGTGCCAGCAGCTTACTTTGGCGGGGGGGCCGTAACACCGGGGAGCTGTTTTTT.

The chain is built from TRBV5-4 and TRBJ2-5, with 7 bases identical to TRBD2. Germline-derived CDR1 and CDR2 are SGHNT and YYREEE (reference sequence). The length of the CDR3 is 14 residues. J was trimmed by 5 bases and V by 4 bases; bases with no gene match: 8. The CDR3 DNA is TGTGCCAGCAGCCGTGCGGGGGAGGGGGAGACCCAGTACTTC. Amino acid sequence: CASSRAGEGETQYF.

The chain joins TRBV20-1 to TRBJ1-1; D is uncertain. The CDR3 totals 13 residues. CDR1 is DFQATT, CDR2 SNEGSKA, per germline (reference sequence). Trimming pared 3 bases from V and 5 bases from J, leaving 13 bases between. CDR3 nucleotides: TGCAGTGCTAGTGGCGGTAGGGTGACTGAAGCTTTCTTT. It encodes CSASGGRVTEAFF.

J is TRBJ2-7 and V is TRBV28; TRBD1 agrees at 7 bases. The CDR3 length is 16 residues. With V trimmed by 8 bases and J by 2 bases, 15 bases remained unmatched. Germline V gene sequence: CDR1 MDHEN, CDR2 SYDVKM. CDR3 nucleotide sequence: TGTGCCAGCGCAATTAGACACGGGACAGAGACCTACGAGCAGTACTTC. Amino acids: CASAIRHGTETYEQYF.

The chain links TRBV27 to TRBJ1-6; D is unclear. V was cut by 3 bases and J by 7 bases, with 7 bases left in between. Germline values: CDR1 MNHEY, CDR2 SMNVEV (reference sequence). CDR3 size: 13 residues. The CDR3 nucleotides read TGTGCCAGCAGTTTTCTGCAGAATTCACCCCTCCACTTT. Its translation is CASSFLQNSPLHF.

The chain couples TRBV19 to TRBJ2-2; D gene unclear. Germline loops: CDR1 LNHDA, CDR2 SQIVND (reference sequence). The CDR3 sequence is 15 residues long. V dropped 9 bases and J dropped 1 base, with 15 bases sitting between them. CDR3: CASLPRRRNTGELFF. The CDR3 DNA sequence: TGTGCCAGCCTTCCCCGTAGGAGGAACACCGGGGAGCTGTTTTTT.

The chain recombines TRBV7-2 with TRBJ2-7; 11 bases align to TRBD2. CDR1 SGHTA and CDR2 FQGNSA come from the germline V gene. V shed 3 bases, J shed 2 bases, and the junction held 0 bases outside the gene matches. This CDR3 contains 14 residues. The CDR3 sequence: CASSFSGGAYEQYF. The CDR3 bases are TGTGCCAGCAGCTTTAGCGGGGGGGCCTACGAGCAGTACTTC.

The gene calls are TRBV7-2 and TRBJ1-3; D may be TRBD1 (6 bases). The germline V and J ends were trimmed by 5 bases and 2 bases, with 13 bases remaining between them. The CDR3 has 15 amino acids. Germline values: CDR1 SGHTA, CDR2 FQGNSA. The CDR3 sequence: CASSTWTATGNTIYF. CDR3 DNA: TGTGCCAGCAGCACCTGGACAGCAACTGGAAACACCATATATTTT.

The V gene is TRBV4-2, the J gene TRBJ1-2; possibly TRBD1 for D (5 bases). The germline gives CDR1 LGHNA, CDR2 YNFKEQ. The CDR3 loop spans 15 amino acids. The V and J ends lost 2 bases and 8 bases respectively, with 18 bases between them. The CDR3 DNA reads TGTGCCAGCAGCCAATCCTCGCGGCAGGGTGAAGGCTACACCTTC. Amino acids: CASSQSSRQGEGYTF.

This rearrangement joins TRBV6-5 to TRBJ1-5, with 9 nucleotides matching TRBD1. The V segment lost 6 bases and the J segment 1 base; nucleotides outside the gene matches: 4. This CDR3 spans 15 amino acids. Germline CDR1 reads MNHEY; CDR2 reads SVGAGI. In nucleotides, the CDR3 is TGTGCCAGCAGCACAGGGGGCACAAGCAATCAGCCCCAGCATTTT. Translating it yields CASSTGGTSNQPQHF.

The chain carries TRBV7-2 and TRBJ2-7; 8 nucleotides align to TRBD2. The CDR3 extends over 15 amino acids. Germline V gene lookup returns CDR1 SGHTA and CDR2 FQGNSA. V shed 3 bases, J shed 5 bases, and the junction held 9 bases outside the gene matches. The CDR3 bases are TGTGCCAGCAGCTTGGGACTAGGTCTAACCCACGAGCAGTACTTC. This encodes CASSLGLGLTHEQYF.